The rows below give T cell receptor beta chains drawn from one sample of a study of control samples from healthy donors and cancer patients. Repertoires were generated with immunoSEQ multiplex PCR, while TCRdb's copy carries only in-frame clones and drops some. The data contain around 150,000 clones, just over 95% of them singletons. The sample was blood. All receptors come from a young woman in good health. Both conserved end residues are part of each CDR3. The D gene is left open where the match is weak. Some rows mark clone size as missing; the rest say once, few, many or name a class of expanded clone.

d_call	j_call	clone_size	v_call	cdr3_nt	cdr3_aa
TRBD1	TRBJ2-7	NA	TRBV7-4	TGTGCCAGCAGCTTGAGGACAGGGTTGTACGAGCAGTACTTC	CASSLRTGLYEQYF
NA	TRBJ2-3	NA	TRBV18	TGTGCCAGCTCACCACCGAAGGAGGGGGCAGATACGCAGTATTTT	CASSPPKEGADTQYF
NA	TRBJ2-7	NA	TRBV11-2	TGTGCCAGCAGCTTAGAGGGGAGTACCGAGCAGTACTTC	CASSLEGSTEQYF
NA	TRBJ2-3	NA	TRBV28	TGTGCCAGCAGTTTTAGCAGGGGTGGAACAGATACGCAGTATTTT	CASSFSRGGTDTQYF
NA	TRBJ1-1	NA	TRBV30	TGTGCCTGGGTGGGGCCCGGTCACACTGAAGCTTTCTTT	CAWVGPGHTEAFF
TRBD2	TRBJ2-7	NA	TRBV25-1	TGTGCCAGCAGTGGGTTAGCGGGACACTCCTACGAGCAGTACTTC	CASSGLAGHSYEQYF
NA	TRBJ2-7	NA	TRBV4-1	TGCGCCAGCAGCGAACGGAGATCCTACGAGCAGTACTTC	CASSERRSYEQYF
TRBD2	TRBJ2-7	once	TRBV6-5	TGTGCCAGCAGCCCGGGACTAGCAGCTTACTACGAGCAGTACTTC	CASSPGLAAYYEQYF
NA	TRBJ1-1	NA	TRBV5-3	TGTGCCAGAAGCCACCCCCGCAGGGTGTTGAACACTGAAGCTTTCTTT	CARSHPRRVLNTEAFF
NA	TRBJ2-2	NA	TRBV13	TGTGCCAGCAGCTTAGGAACGAACACCGGGGAGCTGTTTTTT	CASSLGTNTGELFF